This section outlines one TCR beta chain sequence together with its context. The target antigen is unknown. The identical CDR3 is also encoded by other nucleotide sequences in the sample. This sample is part of a study of shared clonotypes between healthy human individuals. Study-wide background: For every donor, three CD4 naive, three CD4 memory, two CD8 naive and one CD8 memory plates were used.

Data came from immunoSEQ multiplex PCR; TCRdb stores just in-frame clones and leaves some out. The sample consists of about 110,000 clones, about 63% of them appearing once. Study-level results: Incomplete sequencing of sorted subsets was indicated by rarefaction despite large depth. Clonotypes shared by all four donors outscored non-shared clonotypes in generation probability. Of the naive CD4 clonotypes, around 4.9% were shared across a handful of donors.

This sequence was found in a woman aged 25 to 39 in good health. Sequencing input: memory CD8+ T cells sorted from blood. As for subset: CD45RO+ cells pooled with CCR7-negative TemRA cells.

The CDR3 here is CASSDSAGSTDTQYF. The DNA for the CDR3 is TGTGCCAGCAGTGACTCGGCAGGAAGCACAGATACGCAGTATTTT. V is TRBV6-4 and J is TRBJ2-3; no clear D gene. Germline-derived CDR1 and CDR2 are MRHNA and SNTAGT. The CDR3 sequence is 15 residues long. V was shortened by 0 bases and J by 0 bases, with 7 bases between the two germline ends.